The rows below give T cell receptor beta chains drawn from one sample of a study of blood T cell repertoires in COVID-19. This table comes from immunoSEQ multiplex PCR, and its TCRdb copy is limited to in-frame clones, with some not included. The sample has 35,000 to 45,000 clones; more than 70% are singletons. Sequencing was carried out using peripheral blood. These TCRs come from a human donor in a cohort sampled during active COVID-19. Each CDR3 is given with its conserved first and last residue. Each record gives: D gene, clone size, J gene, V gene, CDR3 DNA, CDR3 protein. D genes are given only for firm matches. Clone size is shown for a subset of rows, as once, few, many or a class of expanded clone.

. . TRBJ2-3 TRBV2 TGTGCCAGCAAAAGACAGGAATCCCACACAGATACGCAGTATTTT CASKRQESHTDTQYF
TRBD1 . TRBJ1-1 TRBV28 TGTGCCAGCAGTTTTCAAGGACAGGGGGCCCCTGAAGCTTTCTTT CASSFQGQGAPEAFF
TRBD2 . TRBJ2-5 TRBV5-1 TGCGCCAGCAGGGGGCTAGCGGGTCTACAAGAGACCCAGTACTTC CASRGLAGLQETQYF
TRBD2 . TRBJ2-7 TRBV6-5 TGTGCCAGCAGGCAGGACGCGGGAGGCTCCTACGAGCAGTACTTC CASRQDAGGSYEQYF
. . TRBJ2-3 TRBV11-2 TGTGCCAGCAGCTTACAAACAGATACGCAGTATTTT CASSLQTDTQYF
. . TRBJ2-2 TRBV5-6 TGTGCCAGCAGCTCTCTAGGACAGTGGAGTAGGACCGGGGAGCTGTTTTTT CASSSLGQWSRTGELFF
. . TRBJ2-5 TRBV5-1 TGCGCCAGCAGCTTGACTGTACAAGAGACCCAGTACTTC CASSLTVQETQYF
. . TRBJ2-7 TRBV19 TGTGCCAGTAGTATAGATCTGCGACAGTTCCGATCTGACGAGCAGTACTTC CASSIDLRQFRSDEQYF
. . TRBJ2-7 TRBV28 TGTGCCAGCAGTTTTGGCGGGGAGAGCTCCTACGAGCAGTACTTC CASSFGGESSYEQYF
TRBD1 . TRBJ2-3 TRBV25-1 TGTGCCAGCAGGGAGACCGGGACAGGGATAGATACGCAGTATTTT CASRETGTGIDTQYF
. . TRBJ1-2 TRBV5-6 TGTGCCAGCAGCTTGGGGAACTCCGGGACTTCCTATGGCTACACCTTC CASSLGNSGTSYGYTF
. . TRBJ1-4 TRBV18 TGTGCCAGCTCACCACGTGGACAGCATAATGAAAAACTGTTTTTT CASSPRGQHNEKLFF
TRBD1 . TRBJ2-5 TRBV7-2 TGTGCCAGCAGCTTAGCCGGGACAGGGGAAGAGACCCAGTACTTC CASSLAGTGEETQYF
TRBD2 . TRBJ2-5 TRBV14 TGTGCCAGCAGCCAAGATCGGACTAGCGGGCAAGAGACCCAGTACTTC CASSQDRTSGQETQYF
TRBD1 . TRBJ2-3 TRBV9 TGTGCCAGCAGCGTAGGCGGGACAGGGGATATAGATACGCAGTATTTT CASSVGGTGDIDTQYF
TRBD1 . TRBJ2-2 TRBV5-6 TGTGCCAGCAGCTTACTACCGGGACAGGGCGCCGGGGAGCTGTTTTTT CASSLLPGQGAGELFF
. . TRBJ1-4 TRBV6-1 TGTGCCAGCAGTGAAGGATCGGGGTCTTTCACAACTAATGAAAAACTGTTTTTT CASSEGSGSFTTNEKLFF
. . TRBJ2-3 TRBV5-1 TGCGCCAGCAGCTTAACGGTCCAGGACAGAAGCACAGATACGCAGTATTTT CASSLTVQDRSTDTQYF
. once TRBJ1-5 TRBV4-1 TGCGCCAGCAGCCAACCTGGAAAGGCAGGGGGCAATCAGCCCCAGCATTTT CASSQPGKAGGNQPQHF
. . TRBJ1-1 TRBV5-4 TGTGCCAGCAGACGAAATGGAGGGTCCACTGAAGCTTTCTTT CASRRNGGSTEAFF
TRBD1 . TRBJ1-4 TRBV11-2 TGTGCCAGCCGCCAGGGACAGGGAAGTGAAAAACTGTTTTTT CASRQGQGSEKLFF
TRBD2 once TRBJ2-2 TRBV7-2 TGTGCCAGCGGACGACTAGCGGGACCGACCGGGGAGCTGTTTTTT CASGRLAGPTGELFF
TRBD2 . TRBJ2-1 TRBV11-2 TGTGCCAGCAGCCTCCTAGCGGGGGGGTCCTACAATGAGCAGTTCTTC CASSLLAGGSYNEQFF
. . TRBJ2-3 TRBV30 TGTGCCTGGGGGGTACCCCGGGTTAGCACAGATACGCAGTATTTT CAWGVPRVSTDTQYF
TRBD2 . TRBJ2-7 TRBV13 TGTGCCAGCACCTTCGGGACTAGCTCCTACGAGCAGTACTTC CASTFGTSSYEQYF
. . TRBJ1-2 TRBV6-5 TGTGCCAGCAGTTACTCGCGAGGCGGCTACACCTTC CASSYSRGGYTF
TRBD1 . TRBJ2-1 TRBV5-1 TGCGCCAGCAGCCCCTCAACCGGAACAGGGGGCTGGAGCAATGAGCAGTTCTTC CASSPSTGTGGWSNEQFF
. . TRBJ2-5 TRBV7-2 TGTGCCAGCAGCTTATCGCGACAACAAGAGACCCAGTACTTC CASSLSRQQETQYF
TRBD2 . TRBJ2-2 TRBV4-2 TGTGCCAGCAGCCAAGATCGGGTCGGGAGGGAGTACACCGGGGAGCTGTTTTTT CASSQDRVGREYTGELFF
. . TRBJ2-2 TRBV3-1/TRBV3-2 TGTGCCAGCAGCGGAGGAAGGAGAACCGGGGAGCTGTTTTTT CASSGGRRTGELFF
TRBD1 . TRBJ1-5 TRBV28 TGTGCCAGCAGTCGATCCGGGACAGTCGTATTTACCCAGCATTTT CASSRSGTVVFTQHF
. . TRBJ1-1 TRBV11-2 TGTGCCAGCAGCAAAGGACAGTTGAGCACTGAAGCTTTCTTT CASSKGQLSTEAFF
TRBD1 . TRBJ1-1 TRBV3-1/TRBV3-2 TGTGCCAGCAGAGGGACAGGGGGGGGGAACACTGAAGCTTTCTTT CASRGTGGGNTEAFF
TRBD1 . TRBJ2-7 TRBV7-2 TGTGCCAGCAGCCCGGGACAGTACGGCGAGCAGTACTTC CASSPGQYGEQYF
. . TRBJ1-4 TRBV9 TGTGCCAGCAGCGTAGACAGCCATAATGAAAAACTGTTTTTT CASSVDSHNEKLFF
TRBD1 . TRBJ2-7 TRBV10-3 TGTGCCATCAGTAAAGGGACAGGTACCCGTCAGCAGTACTTC CAISKGTGTRQQYF
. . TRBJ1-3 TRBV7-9 TGTGCCAGCAGCGGGGCTTACCGGACCCGGCCTGGAAACACCATATATTTT CASSGAYRTRPGNTIYF
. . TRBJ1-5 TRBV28 TGTGCCAGCCTTAGCAGCAGCAATCAGCCCCAGCATTTT CASLSSSNQPQHF
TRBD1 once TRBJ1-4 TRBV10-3 TGTGCCATCAGTCCGGGACAGGGGAGGGGTGAAAAACTGTTTTTT CAISPGQGRGEKLFF
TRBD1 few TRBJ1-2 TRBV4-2 TGTGCCAGCAGCCAAGAGATGACAGGGGGAAACTATGGCTACACCTTC CASSQEMTGGNYGYTF
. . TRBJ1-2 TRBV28 TGTGCCAGCAGTGCGACAGCTTATGGCTACACCTTC CASSATAYGYTF